This T cell receptor (beta chain) was retrieved from a study of a mutant IDH1 vaccine in newly diagnosed glioma. Study-level information: A roughly 60% male, approximately 40% female split and a mean age of roughly 44 years characterized treated patients. Before enrollment, the patients had been treated with radiotherapy alone, temozolomide alone, or both together. Most of them had received both.

Data came from immunoSEQ multiplex PCR; TCRdb stores just in-frame clones and leaves some out. The sample lists about 98,000 clones, 70% to 90% seen once, with 0.5% to 0.6% in the top ten. Sample time point: baseline, week 1 (first vaccination visit). The treatment was: pre-vaccination baseline after standard-of-care therapy. The CDR3 contains 13 residues. The V end lost 10 bases, the J end lost 4 bases, and 13 bases lay between the germline ends. CDR1 and CDR2 from the germline V gene are LNHDA and SQIVND (reference sequence). Study-wide findings and caveats: Vaccine-induced responses were seen in under 95% of patients, spanning several MHC alleles.

Notes on this clone: Its antigen remains unidentified.

This clonotype originated in a woman in her 50s with glioma. Here the sequenced sample was PBMCs, taken from a glioma patient treated with radiotherapy, temozolomide or both. The rearrangement uses TRBV19 and TRBJ2-2; the D gene is possibly TRBD1 (5 bases). CDR3 loop: CAISPQGTGELFF. CDR3 nucleotides: TGTGCCATTTCCCCCCAGGGCACCGGGGAGCTGTTTTTT. The full variable domain, its missing parts supplied by reference TRBV19 and TRBJ2-2, is DGGITQSPKYLFRKEGQNVTLSCEQNLNHDAMYWYRQDPGQGLRLIYYSQIVNDFQKGDIAEGYSVSREKKESFPLTVTSAQKNPTAFYLCAISPQGTGELFFGEGSRLTVL.